This is a list of T cell receptor beta chains from one sample in a study of blood T cell repertoires in COVID-19. Repertoires were generated with immunoSEQ multiplex PCR, while TCRdb's copy carries only in-frame clones and drops some. The sample carries about 210,000 clones, around 80% recorded once. The sequenced sample was peripheral blood. The receptor source for this set is a woman between 40 and 50 years old with acute or convalescent COVID-19. Both conserved end residues are part of each CDR3. D genes are given only for firm matches. Expanded clones are given a class, and other clones once, few, many or no size at all.

CDR3nt	CDR3aa	abundance	v_gene	j_gene	len	d_gene
TGTGCCAGTAGTTCGGACAGGGGCAACTATGGCTACACCTTC	CASSSDRGNYGYTF	NA	TRBV19	TRBJ1-2	14	TRBD1
TGTGCCATCAGTGGGACAGGGGGCATTGATACGCAGTATTTT	CAISGTGGIDTQYF	NA	TRBV10-3	TRBJ2-3	14	TRBD1
TGCGCCAGCAGCCAAGATTCCGGGACAACTAATGAAAAACTGTTTTTT	CASSQDSGTTNEKLFF	few	TRBV4-3	TRBJ1-4	16	NA
TGTGCCTGGAGCCACGGTGGGCGGGGGGCCAATGAGCAGTTCTTC	CAWSHGGRGANEQFF	NA	TRBV30	TRBJ2-1	15	TRBD2
TGCGCCAGCAGATCAGGACAGAACACAGATACGCAGTATTTT	CASRSGQNTDTQYF	once	TRBV5-1	TRBJ2-3	14	NA
TGTGCCTGGTCTAGCGGGAGTCAGGATGAGCAGTTCTTC	CAWSSGSQDEQFF	NA	TRBV30	TRBJ2-1	13	TRBD2
TGTGCCAGCAGCAACAGGGCCCCTAATGAAAAACTGTTTTTT	CASSNRAPNEKLFF	NA	TRBV6-5	TRBJ1-4	14	NA
TGCGCCAGCAGCCCCTTAGCGGGAGGACAGTCTGTTGAGCAGTTCTTC	CASSPLAGGQSVEQFF	NA	TRBV4-1	TRBJ2-1	16	TRBD2
TGTGCCAGCAGCTTAGCGCTTCAGATCTCCTACGAGCAGTACTTC	CASSLALQISYEQYF	NA	TRBV7-2	TRBJ2-7	15	NA
TGCGCCAGCAGCTTGGGCGGCGGGGGGGATACAGATACGCAGTATTTT	CASSLGGGGDTDTQYF	NA	TRBV5-1	TRBJ2-3	16	TRBD2
TGTGCCAGCAGCTTTAGCGGGATTAGCACAGATACGCAGTATTTT	CASSFSGISTDTQYF	NA	TRBV13	TRBJ2-3	15	TRBD2
TGTGCCACCAGTGATTTGGCGTCTAGCGGGAGCAATGAGCAGTTCTTC	CATSDLASSGSNEQFF	once	TRBV24-1	TRBJ2-1	16	TRBD2
TGTGCCTGGAGCCCCCCGGGGACAGGGTATGGCTACACCTTC	CAWSPPGTGYGYTF	NA	TRBV30	TRBJ1-2	14	TRBD1
TGTGCCAGTAGTACGACAGATACAGCGGGAGTCCACCCCTACTTC	CASSTTDTAGVHPYF	few	TRBV19	TRBJ2-7	15	TRBD2
TGCGCCAGCAGTCAATCCCACGACAGAGTCACGTACTACGAGCAGTACTTC	CASSQSHDRVTYYEQYF	NA	TRBV23-1	TRBJ2-7	17	NA
TGTGCCAGCAGCGTAGGCGTGCCCACCGGGGAGCTGTTTTTT	CASSVGVPTGELFF	few	TRBV9	TRBJ2-2	14	NA
TGTGCCAGCAGACCCAGGGGGGCAATCGGTGAAGCTTTCTTT	CASRPRGAIGEAFF	once	TRBV5-8	TRBJ1-1	14	TRBD1
TGTGCCATCAGTGAGTCCCCGGACAGAGCCACAGATACGCAGTATTTT	CAISESPDRATDTQYF	NA	TRBV10-3	TRBJ2-3	16	NA
TGTGCCACCAGTGACGTCGGACAGGGGAACAATGAGCAGTTCTTC	CATSDVGQGNNEQFF	NA	TRBV24-1	TRBJ2-1	15	TRBD1
TGTGCCAGCAGTTTCCAACAGGGTTTAAACACTGAAGCTTTCTTT	CASSFQQGLNTEAFF	NA	TRBV27	TRBJ1-1	15	NA
TGTGCCAGCAGCTACGAGGGGGACACTGAAGCTTTCTTT	CASSYEGDTEAFF	NA	TRBV11-2	TRBJ1-1	13	NA
TGTGCCAGCAGTTGGACTAGCTTCAATGAGCAGTTCTTC	CASSWTSFNEQFF	NA	TRBV6-2/TRBV6-3	TRBJ2-1	13	TRBD2
TGTGCCAGCAGGGCTTTGTATAGGGGTTCTTTATCAGATACGCAGTATTTT	CASRALYRGSLSDTQYF	NA	TRBV5-6	TRBJ2-3	17	NA
TGTGCCTGGAGTCCGACCCCCGGGGGGATCGCGGATTCACCCCTCCACTTT	CAWSPTPGGIADSPLHF	NA	TRBV30	TRBJ1-6	17	NA
TGTGCAAGTCGCTCCATCAGGACAGGGAGTACCTTTTTTTGGGGCTACACCTTC	CASRSIRTGSTFFWGYTF	NA	TRBV12-2	TRBJ1-2	18	NA
TGTGCCAGCAGCTTACCCCTCCTAGTGGATACGCAGTATTTT	CASSLPLLVDTQYF	NA	TRBV7-2	TRBJ2-3	14	NA
TGTGCCAGCAGCTTCGTAGCGGGGTCGTACAATGAGCAGTTCTTC	CASSFVAGSYNEQFF	NA	TRBV11-2	TRBJ2-1	15	TRBD2
TGTGCCAGCTCACCACCGATTTTCCGGGACAAGGCTAGCACAGATACGCAGTATTTT	CASSPPIFRDKASTDTQYF	NA	TRBV18	TRBJ2-3	19	NA